The clone carrying this T cell receptor beta chain was picked up a small number of times. The antigen remains unidentified. Making TCR cDNA involved 5'RACE template switching, which added UMIs and a universal primer site. From the 5' RACE reads, TCRdb called clonotypes with MiXCR, one entry per CDR3 protein. Counted here are hundreds of thousands of distinct CDR3 sequences, under 25% occurring once; the ten biggest clones make up approximately 14%. The data are from a study of T cells after yellow fever vaccination. Study-wide results and caveats: Detected again after the booster were most primary-vaccination clones, at 96% CD4 and 80% to 90% CD8. Abundant bulk-population clonotypes could contaminate the FACS-sorted repertoires.

This specimen consisted of PBMCs, obtained 15 days after the yellow fever booster vaccination. The receptor was derived from a man aged 30 to 39 who received the YFV17D yellow fever vaccine.

The CDR3 is CSTGLFSSTDTQYF. In DNA, the CDR3 is TGCAGTACCGGACTTTTTTCTAGCACAGATACGCAGTATTTT. V usage is TRBV20-1 and J usage is TRBJ2-3; TRBD2 might be the D (5 bases). The ends were cut back, 8 bases at V and 0 bases at J, with 15 bases in the middle. The CDR3 is 14 amino acids. CDR1 is DFQATT, CDR2 SNEGSKA, per germline (reference sequence).